The 10 T cell receptor beta chains given below trace back to one sample, sequenced in a study of T cells in Graves' hyperthyroidism and ophthalmopathy (dated by TCRdb to about 2019). The protocol used for the library was multiplex PCR. TCRdb lists the instrument as Illumina HiSeq 2000. Amplification of TCR beta CDR3 regions was carried out from RNA transcripts. A first-round RT-PCR of the TCR CDR3 used the HTBI primer set with the Qiagen OneStep RT-PCR kit. TCRdb reprocessed the public reads (quality trimming at Q25 with fastp, clone calling with MiXCR) and kept in-frame beta chains. Every entry covers one CDR3 protein and lists the most common genes and DNA from its rows. This sample gives 450,000 to 600,000 distinct CDR3 sequences in total; about 14% of them show up just once. The ten largest make up approximately 13% of the sample. The sequenced material came from blood. These TCRs come from a woman between 40 and 55 years old with Graves' hyperthyroidism.

This clonotype was detected many times. The chain is built from TRBV7-9 and TRBJ2-7; D unclear. V was pared by 1 base and J by 0 bases, with 16 bases between. Germline V gene lookup returns CDR1 SEHNR and CDR2 FQNEAQ (reference sequence). The CDR3 consists of 17 residues. The CDR3 protein is CASSLGKTVDVSYEQYF. The CDR3 DNA sequence: TGTGCCAGCAGCTTAGGGAAAACAGTAGATGTCTCCTACGAGCAGTACTTC.

J is TRBJ2-2 and V is TRBV6-6, with 8 bases identical to TRBD1. V was pared by 2 bases and J by 7 bases, with 9 bases of the junction left unmatched. Per the germline V gene, CDR1 is MNHNY and CDR2 is SVGAGI (reference sequence). This CDR3 comprises 16 residues. In DNA form, the CDR3 reads TGTGCCAGCAGTTACCGGACAGGGACTTCGGGCGGGGAGCTGTTTTTT. Encoded protein: CASSYRTGTSGGELFF.

Worth noting for this clonotype: Just one base apart from a much larger clone, this may be a read error. V usage is TRBV5-1 and J usage is TRBJ2-1; D tentatively fits TRBD1 or TRBD2 (5 bases each). Germline lookup yields CDR1 SGHRS and CDR2 YFSETQ. V was clipped by 3 bases and J by 8 bases, with 21 bases between them. The length of the CDR3 is 16 residues. CDR3 coding DNA: TGCGCCAGCAGCTCCGAACTAGTGTACAGGTGGGATGAGCAGTTCTTC. Its protein product is CASSSELVYRWDEQFF.

This clonotype was counted a few times. V usage is TRBV6-1 and J usage is TRBJ2-7; 8 nucleotides match TRBD2. With 5 bases clipped from V and 2 bases from J, the junction kept 5 bases outside the gene matches. Per the germline V gene, CDR1 is MNHNS and CDR2 is SASEGT. This CDR3 contains 14 residues. This CDR3 reads CASSPDSGTYEQYF. The CDR3 DNA is TGTGCCAGCAGTCCCGATAGCGGGACCTACGAGCAGTACTTC.

This clonotype appeared many times. This sequence joins TRBV20-1 and TRBJ2-7; TRBD1 matches 7 bases. From germline, CDR1 is DFQATT and CDR2 SNEGSKA (reference sequence). This CDR3 is 14 amino acids long. The V segment lost 5 bases and the J segment 3 bases; nucleotides outside the gene matches: 10. CDR3 amino acids: CSAPTGKGGYEQYF. CDR3 bases: TGCAGTGCTCCGACAGGGAAAGGCGGCTACGAGCAGTACTTC.

This clonotype was seen more than once but under ten times. This chain uses TRBV30 with TRBJ2-1, with a weak D call TRBD1 (6 bases). The CDR3 has 15 residues. The V gene's germline CDR1 is GTSNPN and CDR2 SVGIG (reference sequence). The V and J ends lost 2 bases and 2 bases respectively, with 13 bases between them. The CDR3: CAWSRGTLPYNEQFF. DNA of the CDR3: TGTGCCTGGAGTAGGGGGACGCTTCCCTACAATGAGCAGTTCTTC.

The chain links TRBV28 to TRBJ2-2; 8 nucleotides align to TRBD1. Germline V gives CDR1 MDHEN, CDR2 SYDVKM. The CDR3 sequence is 15 residues long. The ends lost 4 bases at V and 7 bases at J; junction bases unmatched: 8. The CDR3 DNA reads as TGTGCCAGCAGTTCGCCCGGGACAGGCTACGGGGAGCTGTTTTTT. Translation: CASSSPGTGYGELFF.

The V call is TRBV6-1, the J call TRBJ2-1; the match to TRBD1 covers 9 bases. V gave up 5 bases and J gave up 8 bases; unmatched junction bases: 7. The CDR3 extends over 14 amino acids. Germline CDR1 MNHNS, CDR2 SASEGT. The CDR3 nucleotides are TGTGCCAGCAGTTCCGGGACAGGGATAGATGAGCAGTTCTTC. Amino acid sequence: CASSSGTGIDEQFF.

The gene calls are TRBV20-1 and TRBJ2-5; 9 nucleotides align to TRBD2. CDR3 length: 15 residues. Germline trimming cut 3 bases from V and 5 bases from J; bases unmatched to any gene: 10. Per the germline V gene, CDR1 is DFQATT and CDR2 is SNEGSKA (reference sequence). In nucleotides, the CDR3 is TGCAGTGCTAGGGGGCCAGCGGGAGGAGTGGAGACCCAGTACTTC. It specifies CSARGPAGGVETQYF.

The chain uses TRBV6-2 or TRBV6-3 and TRBJ2-7, with 13 bases fitting TRBD2. The CDR3 consists of 16 residues. The germline V gene has CDR1 MNHEY and CDR2 SVGEGT. Germline trimming cut 2 bases from V and 3 bases from J; bases unmatched to any gene: 4. The CDR3 DNA reads as TGTGCCAGCAGTTACGCCGGGACTAGCGGGAACTACGAGCAGTACTTC. Translated, it gives CASSYAGTSGNYEQYF.